This section outlines one T cell receptor (beta chain) sequence together with its context. As yet, its antigen is unknown. Other DNA sequences within the sample encode an identical CDR3. This record comes from a study of cytomegalovirus exposure and HLA in healthy donors. Study-wide findings and caveats: There were some V segments, including TRBV6-2 and TRBV6-3, excluded as indistinguishable.

The PCR contained 60 Vbeta and 13 Jbeta primers. Only in-frame clones appear in the TCRdb table, and some are missing; sequencing was by immunoSEQ multiplex PCR. Of about 200,000 clones in the sample, over 60% were seen once. Germline V gene lookup returns CDR1 SGHRS and CDR2 YFSETQ. The CDR3 runs 15 residues. V lost 0 bases to trimming and J lost 2 bases, with 11 bases between them. Sequenced input: PBMCs. The TCR was taken from a woman between 40 and 55 years old in good health and CMV-seronegative. This chain uses TRBV5-1 with TRBJ1-1; possible D gene TRBD1, 5 bases. The CDR3 here is CASSLVGQGNTEAFF. CDR3 DNA sequence: TGCGCCAGCAGCTTGGTAGGGCAGGGTAACACTGAAGCTTTCTTT.